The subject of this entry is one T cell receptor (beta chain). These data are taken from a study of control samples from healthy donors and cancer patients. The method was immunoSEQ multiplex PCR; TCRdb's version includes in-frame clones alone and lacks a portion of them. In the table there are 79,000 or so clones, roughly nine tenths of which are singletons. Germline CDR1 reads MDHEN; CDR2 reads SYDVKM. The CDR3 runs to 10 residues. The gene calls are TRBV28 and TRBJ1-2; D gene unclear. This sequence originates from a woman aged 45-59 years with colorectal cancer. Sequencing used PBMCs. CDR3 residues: CATANYGYTF. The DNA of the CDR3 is TGTGCTACCGCTAACTATGGCTACACCTTC.